This TCR beta chain comes out of a study of cytomegalovirus exposure and HLA in healthy donors. About the research overall: Of all 400 or so donors who were genotyped, about 84% belonged to the Caucasian-associated ancestry cluster.

V was pared by 5 bases and J by 6 bases, with 16 bases between. The CDR3 is 14 residues long. Germline V gives CDR1 SGHRS, CDR2 YFSETQ. The PCR used 60 Vbeta and 13 Jbeta primers. Per the original methods: As a later analysis found, there were 70 million to 80 million unique TCR beta chains, of which roughly 11 million were shared. The table came from immunoSEQ multiplex PCR; TCRdb's copy has only in-frame clones and leaves some out. Clone size and V and J calls were adopted from that table, with D and trimming inferred from the DNA. The data show more than 90,000 clones, about 70% seen once. This clone has more than one count but fewer than ten. The target antigen is unknown. Study-level results: Overall, 164 TCR beta chains were annotated as cytomegalovirus-associated. The analysis excluded some indistinguishable V segments, including TRBV6-2 and TRBV6-3.

This sequence originates from a man aged 25-45 years in good health and CMV-seropositive. The V call is TRBV5-1, the J call TRBJ2-3; D is perhaps TRBD2 (6 bases). The specimen sequenced was PBMCs. In DNA, the CDR3 is TGCGCCAGCAGGACGGGGGAGCCAATGGATACGCAGTATTTT. Translation gives CASRTGEPMDTQYF.